Sequencing of this T cell receptor (beta chain) was carried out in a study of cytomegalovirus exposure and HLA in healthy donors (dated by TCRdb to the late 2010s). Regarding the research as a whole: An earlier analysis of some 600 of the donors reported 276 Gb of sequence data and 95 million to 140 million unique TCR beta sequences obtained from approximately 180 million T cells. An early release covering roughly 640 HLA-typed donors comprised approximately 300 gigabases of sequencing data and 65 million to 100 million unique TCR sequences. Donor age, sex, ethnicity and CMV serostatus were compiled alongside the repertoire data. The study profiled the T cell repertoires of more than 500 subjects by immunosequencing and related them to cytomegalovirus serostatus. Every discovery cohort repertoire had been produced on one sequencing platform. Of the 350 to 450 genotyped donors, roughly 80% were placed in the genetic ancestry cluster associated with self-reported Caucasian donors. High-throughput TCR immunosequencing, statistical association of individual TCRs with disease status, and machine learning were combined to predict cytomegalovirus infection status. HLA typing covered class I and class II loci at four-digit resolution. An earlier analysis of several hundred of the donors applied high-throughput TCR beta sequencing to assess whether each TCR beta V gene segment acted as functional or pseudogenic. In the later analysis, no new phenotypic data were used to find candidate immune exposures; instead, reliance was placed on TCR beta sequences and their occurrence across donors. A separate validation cohort of approximately 120 different subjects was used in addition to the approximately 700-subject first cohort. The number of donors typed differed by locus, with roughly 620-640 for A, B, C, DRB1 and DQB1, roughly 520 for DQA1, under 610 for DPA1, and 472 for DPB1. The study aimed to test whether signatures of past pathogen exposure could be identified by cataloging public T cell receptors. A later analysis re-analyzed previously published TCR beta repertoires from approximately 700 donors and added high-resolution HLA genotyping to study TCR occurrence patterns. About five DR-DQ haplotypes were treated as single units for association and clustering because of strong linkage in the cohort. Genome-wide SNP genotypes for about 60% of the roughly 670 donors were used in a later genetic analysis, which treated that subset as a discovery cohort. Among about 370 genotyped donors of the cohort, an average of approximately 240,000 unique TCR beta nucleotide sequences was sequenced per donor, of which about 18% were non-productive.

What the study reported, not specific to this receptor: An earlier analysis of some 590 of the donors showed that most TCR beta V segments appeared in productive rearrangements either about 87% or about 30% of the time, which broadly matched IMGT annotations. A later analysis found that HLA-associated TCR beta chains were more clonally expanded and had lower generation probabilities than equally common non-associated chains. When HLA alleles, especially DR and DQ, strongly co-occurred, TCR associations were difficult to assign to individual alleles. Seventeen rarely observed V segments, including chromosome 9 orphons, were excluded from the earlier analysis of some 590 of the donors because counts were too low. In a later genetic analysis, fewer N-insertions in productive TCRs were reported among donors in an Asian-associated ancestry cluster than the 666-donor mean. In both the original and validation cohorts, the classifier was reported to diagnose cytomegalovirus status with high specificity and sensitivity. A few of the identified cytomegalovirus-associated TCR beta chains were confirmed in vitro to be specific for cytomegalovirus antigens. Linkage disequilibrium might explain the correlated functional status among segregating V segments, but an unknown experimental factor could not be excluded. In a later analysis, most CMV-associated TCR beta chains were found to appear HLA-restricted, with HLA associations seemingly driven largely by CMV exposure. A further reported finding was that TCR beta sequences accurately predicted the HLA-A and HLA-B alleles for most subjects in the first cohort. Presence/absence analyses assumed roughly uniform sequencing depth across donors, an assumption that may not hold. At a false discovery rate of 0.05, a later analysis linked around 15,000 TCR beta sequences to specific HLA alleles. It was suggested by the authors that the approach could potentially be generalized to other disease states and immunological phenotypes. In the study, some 180 TCR beta chains were listed as associated with cytomegalovirus. Most TCR sequences were observed very rarely across donors, whereas some public TCRs were present in many individuals. Because HLA typing was unavailable for some donors at each locus, only the typed subset was used in association tests. Because the 87-base-pair reads could not distinguish some IMGT-functional V segments, including TRBV6-2 and TRBV6-3, those segments were excluded. According to a later analysis, TCR association rates differed among HLA loci, with DRB1 alleles showing the most associated TCRs and HLA-C alleles showing the fewest. For the cohort, immune exposure information was limited to CMV serostatus. Only TCR beta chains were sequenced in this cohort, and the absence of alpha or paired-chain data limited detectable features. A cluster of highly shared sequence variants was judged likely to represent a technical artifact of the sequencing pipeline. In a later genetic analysis, a missense DCLRE1C variant was associated with V-gene and J-gene trimming of TCR beta chains, and the association was replicated in an independent cohort. Several of the top co-occurrence clusters appeared to be linked to parvovirus B19, influenza, CMV and Epstein-Barr virus, according to a later analysis.

Library generation was performed with the immunoSEQ multiplex PCR assay. For the multiplex PCR, a mixture combining 60 forward primers for TCR Vbeta segments and 13 reverse primers for TCR Jbeta segments was used. A multiplex PCR assay on genomic DNA amplified the CDR3 region of rearranged TCR beta genes. Amplified TCR beta libraries were sequenced as 87-base-pair reads on the Illumina HiSeq System. As for the authors' bioinformatics: Across the 500 to 750 repertoires, a later analysis counted roughly 84 million unique TCR beta chains, around 11 million of which were shared by at least two donors. A nearest-neighbor algorithm error-corrected the raw reads and collapsed the reads into unique sequences, merging closely related sequences to remove PCR and sequencing errors. CDR3 sequences were aligned to IMGT reference sequences to assign V, D and J gene segments. Each retained sequence needed at least a six-nucleotide match to both a V gene segment and a J gene segment. Rearrangements were called productive when the CDR3 lacked stop codons and stayed in frame with V and J; all others were non-productive. CDR3 was defined by IMGT convention, running from the second conserved V-encoded cysteine to the conserved J-encoded phenylalanine. In an earlier analysis of around 540 of the donors, sequences lacking an unambiguous match to a single V gene segment were excluded. An earlier analysis of 587 of the donors called V segments functional above 56.7% productive rearrangements and segregating when the between-donor standard deviation exceeded 5%. A statistical classification framework was developed to diagnose cytomegalovirus status using the catalog of TCR beta chain sequences. V and J gene assignment, in a later analysis, came from comparing TCR nucleotide sequences with IMGT/GENE-DB human TR gene sequences. Using the TCRdist pipeline, a later analysis assigned CDR3 sequences along with most-parsimonious VDJ recombination scenarios. In a later analysis, each TCR beta chain was defined by its CDR3 amino acid sequence together with its V-gene family, and reads lacking a unique V-gene family were excluded. A later analysis removed 592 highly shared, low-generation-probability nucleotide sequences to deal with suspected cross-contamination and a sequencing artifact. In a later analysis, a clonal expansion index was calculated for each public chain from normalized within-repertoire ranks of inferred template counts. Generation probabilities in a later analysis came from a VDJ recombination model fitted to out-of-frame rearrangements, and those results were checked against IGoR. A later analysis scored TCR-TCR, TCR-HLA and TCR-CMV co-occurrence with hypergeometric tests, applying a repertoire-size bias correction to TCR pairs. A later analysis estimated false discovery rates by permuting HLA or CMV assignments 20 times. In a later analysis, co-occurring TCRs were grouped using DBSCAN, with TCRdist sequence similarity added in when clustering inside HLA-allele-positive subsets. Repertoires with fewer than 30,000 or more than 120,000 public chains, plus five repertoires with anomalous nucleotide sharing, were excluded from co-occurrence clustering. Drawn from immuneACCESS, this table holds only the in-frame rearrangements with V and J called that TCRdb kept. Clones are partly lost; checked studies trace under half to an unresolved V gene and leave the rest unexplained. V, J and clone size are taken as reported in that table, and D and trimming were inferred from the DNA itself. Counted in this sample were approximately 100,000 clones; about 80% of them appeared once. Roughly 2.7% of the sample comes from the top ten.

Its CDR3 holds 14 amino acids, cysteine through phenylalanine. This entry keeps only the CDR3 DNA: 42 bases, framed from base 1. In the germline V gene (reference sequence), CDR1 corresponds to WNHNN and CDR2 to SYGVQD. V drops 4 bases and J drops 0 bases, leaving 8 bases in between. To note about this clone: Its antigen is not yet known. No qualities accompany the bases; no much larger clone lies one base away.

The cohort was made up of roughly 670 healthy bone marrow donors. At the time of sampling, all cohort members were nominally healthy, though unrecorded immune exposures were likely present. The donor was CMV seropositive and belonged to the group of about 290 seropositive cohort members. Every donor gave a peripheral blood sample, and the peripheral blood mononuclear cells from that sample were used for TCR beta sequencing. The Qiagen DNeasy Blood Extraction Kit was used to extract genomic DNA from the blood cell samples. Sequenced sample: PBMCs. This receptor chain uses TRBV10-1 and TRBJ2-3; the D gene is not confidently resolved. The TCR sequence derives from a man in his forties or fifties in good health and CMV-seropositive. The DNA is TGCGCCAGCAGTGTTGCGACTAGCACAGATACGCAGTATTTT. Translated, it gives CASSVATSTDTQYF.